The 21 T cell receptor beta chains listed next were all sequenced from one sample in a study of early T cells in non-severe SARS-CoV-2 infection. TCRdb ran MiXCR on the 5' RACE reads and lists one entry per CDR3 protein. Of nearly 90,000 distinct CDR3 sequences detected, around an eighth appear once; the ten largest clones hold over 6.5%. Specimen: whole blood. These receptors were taken from an adult who was a healthcare worker with PCR-confirmed SARS-CoV-2 infection or an uninfected control (not recorded which).

This rearrangement joins TRBV4-1 to TRBJ2-1, with D unclear. CDR1 is MGHRA and CDR2 is YSYEKL in the germline V gene. The CDR3 consists of 12 residues. The germline V and J ends were trimmed by 1 base and 15 bases, with 13 bases remaining between them. The CDR3 loop reads CASSQVNLSPFF. CDR3 DNA: TGCGCCAGCAGCCAAGTAAACCTCTCGCCGTTCTTC.

This clonotype occurred a few times. The chain links TRBV18 to TRBJ1-3; no firm D call. Germline lookup yields CDR1 KGHSH and CDR2 LQKENI. The CDR3 loop spans 12 amino acids. Trimming removed 1 base at V and 13 bases at J, with 11 bases between. This chain's CDR3 is CASSPQREQIYF. The CDR3 bases are TGTGCCAGCTCACCACAAAGGGAACAGATATATTTT.

This clonotype was seen a few times. The V and J genes are TRBV7-2 and TRBJ2-2; tentatively, D is TRBD1 (6 bases). The CDR3 is 17 amino acids. CDR1 is SGHTA, CDR2 FQGNSA, per germline. V was clipped by 5 bases and J by 4 bases, with 20 bases between them. CDR3 region: CASSRTGRRVSTGELFF. CDR3 bases: TGTGCCAGCAGCCGTACAGGGCGGCGCGTGAGCACCGGGGAGCTGTTTTTT.

This clonotype was seen at least ten times. One end of the junction varies from germline; a read error may be responsible. CDR3 nucleotide sequence: TGTGCCAGCAGCTTAGGCACCGGGGAGCTGTTTTTT. It encodes CASSLGTGELFF. The gene calls are TRBV12-3 or TRBV12-4 and TRBJ2-2; D remains ambiguous. The CDR3 has 12 residues.

The chain uses TRBV9 and TRBJ2-1, with 7 bases lining up with TRBD2. Trimming at V came to 6 bases and at J to 1 base, leaving 7 bases not matched to a gene. The CDR3 is 15 residues long. CDR1 is SGDLS and CDR2 is YYNGEE in the germline V gene. The CDR3 loop reads CASTVSGGSYNEQFF. DNA for the CDR3: TGTGCCAGCACCGTGTCCGGGGGGTCCTACAATGAGCAGTTCTTC.

V and J are TRBV6-5 and TRBJ2-1; the D is unclear. The germline gives CDR1 MNHEY, CDR2 SVGAGI. Trimming removed 5 bases at V and 7 bases at J, with 15 bases between. The CDR3 runs 14 residues. CDR3 in amino acids: CASSEIGTQNEQFF. CDR3 bases: TGTGCCAGCAGTGAAATAGGAACTCAGAATGAGCAGTTCTTC.

This clonotype came up a few times. The rearrangement uses TRBV7-9 and TRBJ2-3, with D tentatively TRBD2 (5 bases). The CDR3 spans 14 residues. Trimming took 5 bases from V and 6 from J, leaving 15 bases between them. Per germline, CDR1 SEHNR and CDR2 FQNEAQ (reference sequence). As DNA, the CDR3 is TGTGCCAGCAGCCCGGACTGGCTTAGTGATACGCAGTATTTT. Protein product: CASSPDWLSDTQYF. The full variable domain, its missing parts supplied by reference TRBV7-9 and TRBJ2-3, is DTGVSQNPRHKITKRGQNVTFRCDPISEHNRLYWYRQTLGQGPEFLTYFQNEAQLEKSRLLSDRFSAERPKGSFSTLEIQRTEQGDSAMYLCASSPDWLSDTQYFGPGTRLTVL.

CDR3 DNA sequence: TGCAGTGCTATAACGACAGGGGGCGTTACAGATACGCAGTATTTT. Translation: CSAITTGGVTDTQYF. The chain is built from TRBV20-1 and TRBJ2-3; 10 bases are shared with TRBD1. The CDR3 is 15 amino acids. The germline gives CDR1 DFQATT, CDR2 SNEGSKA (reference sequence). The junction had 7 bases not matched to a gene; V was cut back by 4 bases and J by 3 bases.

This clonotype was recorded many times. CDR3 sequence reads: CASSLALAGPEQYF. The CDR3 nucleotides read TGTGCCAGCAGCTTAGCGCTCGCTGGACCGGAGCAGTACTTC. The chain employs TRBV7-6 and TRBJ2-7; no reliable D call. This CDR3 region has 14 residues. The germline CDR1 and CDR2 sequences are SGHVS and FNYEAQ. Trimming removed 0 bases at V and 7 bases at J, with 13 bases between.

This clonotype was seen only a few times. At one end the junction does not follow the germline gene, possibly because of a read error. This chain connects TRBV29-1 to TRBJ1-3; D remains ambiguous. CDR3 length equals 11 residues. Germline V gene data show CDR1 as SQVTM and CDR2 as ANQGSEA. The CDR3 region has the DNA TGCAGCGCTGAACGAGGTTACACCATATATTTT. Protein sequence: CSAERGYTIYF. The variable domain in full, with the rest retrieved from reference TRBV29-1 and TRBJ1-3, is SAVISQKPSRDICQRGTSLTIQCQVDSQVTMMFWYRQQPGQSLTLIATANQGSEATYESGFVIDKFPISRPNLTFSTLTVSNMSPEDSSIYLCSAERGYTIYFGEGSWLTVV.

V usage is TRBV4-2 and J usage is TRBJ2-6; D unclear. The germline V gene encodes CDR1 LGHNA and CDR2 YNFKEQ. Trimming took 0 bases from V and 4 from J, leaving 10 bases between them. The CDR3 spans 16 residues. CDR3 residues: CASSQDRTGGANVLTF. CDR3 nucleotide sequence: TGTGCCAGCAGCCAAGACCGCACTGGGGGGGCCAACGTCCTGACTTTC.

This clonotype showed up just a few times. This sequence joins TRBV2 and TRBJ2-5; the D is unclear. V lost 3 bases and J lost 7, with 12 bases in between. CDR1 is SNHLY, CDR2 FYNNEI, per germline. This CDR3 has 13 residues. The CDR3 DNA is TGTGCCAGCAGTGACGGTCTTTGGAGGACCCAGTACTTC. It specifies CASSDGLWRTQYF.

This chain's CDR3 is CASSGQGYEQYF. CDR3 nucleotides: TGTGCCAGCAGCGGACAGGGTTACGAGCAGTACTTC. The genes are TRBV9 and TRBJ2-7; TRBD1 matches 7 bases. The CDR3 has 12 amino acids. Germline V gives CDR1 SGDLS, CDR2 YYNGEE. Trimming took 3 bases from V and 4 from J; bases not matched to a gene: 1.

The rearrangement joins TRBV29-1 to TRBJ2-7; the match to TRBD1 covers 7 bases. Germline CDR1 and CDR2: SQVTM and ANQGSEA. This CDR3 comprises 14 residues. The ends lost 3 bases at V and 2 bases at J; junction bases unmatched: 7. CDR3 sequence reads: CSVEYRDRAYEQYF. The CDR3 coding sequence is TGCAGCGTTGAGTACCGGGACAGAGCCTACGAGCAGTACTTC.

The rearrangement joins TRBV5-1 to TRBJ1-1; D is uncertain. V was cut by 4 bases and J by 4 bases, with 11 bases left in between. The CDR3 totals 13 residues. Germline V gene sequence: CDR1 SGHRS, CDR2 YFSETQ. The CDR3 DNA sequence: TGCGCCAGCAGCGCAACAGCCCTCACTGAAGCTTTCTTT. Amino acids: CASSATALTEAFF.

This clonotype was counted a few times. V usage is TRBV12-3 or TRBV12-4 and J usage is TRBJ2-1; D is perhaps TRBD2 (5 bases). The CDR3 contains 16 residues. V was pared by 6 bases and J by 3 bases, with 18 bases between. CDR3 coding DNA: TGTGCCAGCAGCTCACCCCTGGCTGCGGGCTACAATGAGCAGTTCTTC. Protein: CASSSPLAAGYNEQFF.

This chain uses TRBV19 with TRBJ2-3; a weak D match, TRBD2 (5 bases). CDR1 is LNHDA and CDR2 is SQIVND in the germline V gene (reference sequence). The CDR3 contains 14 residues. V lost 6 bases, J lost 0 bases, and 10 bases lay in between. CDR3 in amino acids: CASSKTGSTDTQYF. As DNA, the CDR3 is TGTGCCAGTAGCAAGACGGGGAGCACAGATACGCAGTATTTT.

This clonotype was detected a few times. The chain is built from TRBV7-6 and TRBJ2-2; tentatively, D is TRBD1 or TRBD2 (5 bases each). Germline V gene data show CDR1 as SGHVS and CDR2 as FNYEAQ. The CDR3 spans 12 residues. V lost 1 base to trimming and J lost 9 bases, with 6 bases between them. The CDR3 coding sequence is TGTGCCAGCAGCTTAGAGGGACGGGAGCTGTTTTTT. Encoded protein: CASSLEGRELFF.

This chain uses TRBV20-1 with TRBJ1-5; D is possibly TRBD1 (6 bases). CDR3 size: 13 residues. The V and J ends lost 5 bases and 0 bases respectively, with 8 bases between them. The V gene's germline CDR1 is DFQATT and CDR2 SNEGSKA (reference sequence). The CDR3 sequence is CSAPGDSNQPQHF. The CDR3 nucleotides read TGCAGTGCTCCAGGGGATAGCAATCAGCCCCAGCATTTT.

The sample holds a few counts of this clonotype. The rearrangement links TRBV6-1 to TRBJ2-6; TRBD2 might be the D (5 bases). Germline V gene lookup returns CDR1 MNHNS and CDR2 SASEGT. The CDR3 has 15 amino acids. The V gene lost 2 bases and the J gene lost 1 base, with 6 bases spanning the gap. The chain's CDR3 is CASSESGSGANVLTF. The CDR3 DNA reads as TGTGCCAGCAGTGAAAGCGGTTCTGGGGCCAACGTCCTGACTTTC.

There are a few counts of this clonotype. V is TRBV19 and J is TRBJ2-7; tentatively, D is TRBD1 (5 bases). Trimming shortened V by 9 bases and J by 0 bases, and 15 bases separated the two germline ends. This CDR3 is 14 amino acids long. The germline CDR1 and CDR2 sequences are LNHDA and SQIVND (reference sequence). CDR3: CASLETASSYEQYF. CDR3 bases: TGTGCCAGCCTAGAGACAGCCTCCTCCTACGAGCAGTACTTC.